This TCR beta chain was recovered during a study of CD8 T cells in Susac syndrome. The CDR3 totals 12 residues. Germline CDR1 and CDR2: GTSNPN and SVGIG (reference sequence). Trimming shortened V by 0 bases and J by 1 base, and 4 bases separated the two germline ends. This clonotype was seen only a few times. RNA was extracted with the RNeasy kit, and a quantity of 0.5 to 1 ug was reverse transcribed using random hexamers. MiXCR was run by TCRdb on the immunoSEQ multiplex PCR reads, yielding one entry per CDR3 protein. Of about 130,000 distinct CDR3 sequences in the sample, around 94% were seen once. This clonotype originated in a human donor with Susac syndrome. The sample was CD8+ T cells from PBMCs. V and J are TRBV30 and TRBJ2-7; D ambiguous. The CDR3 coding sequence is TGTGCCTGGAGTGTACAGTCCTACGAGCAGTACTTC. As protein: CAWSVQSYEQYF.